This TCR beta chain is from a study of blood T cell repertoires in COVID-19. Participant-reported clinical history was the basis for cohort assignment. Within the 2 weeks before study entry, each person in the exposed group met a COVID-19 case. Clones were read by immunoSEQ multiplex PCR, and TCRdb kept only the in-frame ones, dropping some. The table has around 400,000 clones, 88% seen once. With 4 bases clipped from V and 0 bases from J, the junction kept 5 bases outside the gene matches. This CDR3 comprises 16 residues. Germline assignment: CDR1 SGHTA and CDR2 FQGTGA. The receptor comes from a woman aged 18-29 years who had been exposed to COVID-19. Sequences were obtained from PBMCs or T cells enriched from blood (not recorded which). This rearrangement joins TRBV7-3 to TRBJ2-7; TRBD1 agrees at 11 bases. The CDR3 is CASSSSGQGDSYEQYF. The CDR3 bases are TGTGCCAGCAGCTCCTCGGGACAGGGGGACTCCTACGAGCAGTACTTC.